The sequence of this TCR beta chain was determined in a study of shared clonotypes between healthy human individuals. V was pared by 7 bases and J by 0 bases, with 6 bases of the junction left unmatched. Germline-derived CDR1 and CDR2 are SQVTM and ANQGSEA. The CDR3 extends over 13 amino acids. Data came from immunoSEQ multiplex PCR; TCRdb stores just in-frame clones and leaves some out. This sample yields 1.5 million to 1.9 million clones, of which 95% to 99% are seen a single time; less than 0.55% belongs to the top ten. The TCR sequence derives from a man aged 30-40 years in good health. V gene TRBV29-1 combines with J gene TRBJ2-7, with 7 bases lining up with TRBD2. Sequenced sample: naive CD4+ T cells sorted from blood. Subset indicated: CD45RA+ positively selected. The CDR3: CSGPRESSYEQYF. CDR3 sequence (DNA): TGCAGCGGCCCGCGGGAGAGCTCCTACGAGCAGTACTTC.